These T cell receptor beta chains were read from a single sample in a study of cytomegalovirus exposure and HLA in healthy donors. Sequencing used immunoSEQ multiplex PCR; TCRdb keeps in-frame clones, though not all of them. The sample includes some 98,000 clones, 81% of them seen just once. Sequencing input: PBMCs. These TCRs come from a human donor in good health. CDR3s include the opening cysteine and the closing phenylalanine or tryptophan. A D gene is named only where the DNA matches it firmly. Clone size is shown for a subset of rows, as once, few, many or a class of expanded clone.

j_gene | v_gene | d_gene | abundance | CDR3nt | CDR3aa
TRBJ2-7 | TRBV27 | TRBD1 | NA | TGTGCCAGCGCGAGGTCGGGACAGGGCCACGAGCAGTACTTC | CASARSGQGHEQYF
TRBJ2-7 | TRBV7-9 | TRBD1 | NA | TGTGCCAGCAGCCCCAGACAGGGCCCCTACGAGCAGTACTTC | CASSPRQGPYEQYF
TRBJ2-7 | TRBV7-2 | TRBD2 | NA | TGTGCCAGCAGCTTAGATAGGACTAGCGGTTCGCGGCAGTACTTC | CASSLDRTSGSRQYF
TRBJ2-1 | TRBV5-1 | NA | NA | TGCGCCAGCAGCTTAGGAGGGATGGATGAGCAGTTCTTC | CASSLGGMDEQFF
TRBJ1-2 | TRBV7-8 | TRBD1 | once | TGTGCCAGCAGCTTAGGGACAGGGTTTTATGACTATGGCTACACCTTC | CASSLGTGFYDYGYTF
TRBJ2-5 | TRBV18 | TRBD1 | NA | TGTGCCAGCTCGCCGACAGGGGGAAAGACCCAGTACTTC | CASSPTGGKTQYF
TRBJ2-1 | TRBV10-3 | TRBD2 | NA | TGTGCCATCAGTAGACTAGCGGGTGACAATGAGCAGTTCTTC | CAISRLAGDNEQFF
TRBJ1-2 | TRBV7-9 | NA | NA | TGTGCCAGCAGCTTAGTTGGAGACTATGGCTACACCTTC | CASSLVGDYGYTF
TRBJ1-1 | TRBV5-4 | NA | NA | TGTGCCAGCAGCTTGGGGGGCGGGATAGGGACTGAAGCTTTCTTT | CASSLGGGIGTEAFF
TRBJ1-2 | TRBV2 | NA | NA | TGTGCCAGCAGTGACGGGGGGGGCGGCCAATATGGCTACACCTTC | CASSDGGGGQYGYTF
TRBJ1-5 | TRBV6-1 | TRBD1 | NA | TGTGCCAGCAAGTCCGGGACAGGGGGCAGTCAGCCCCAGCATTTT | CASKSGTGGSQPQHF
TRBJ1-4 | TRBV14 | NA | NA | TGTGCCAGCAGCCAAGGAGGCAGATTCCGGAATGGGGAAAAACTGTTTTTT | CASSQGGRFRNGEKLFF
TRBJ1-3 | TRBV4-2 | NA | once | TGTGCCAGCAGCCAGGAGGGCGGGGCACGACTCTCTGGAAACACCATATATTTT | CASSQEGGARLSGNTIYF
TRBJ1-1 | TRBV6-6 | NA | few | TGTGCCAGCAGTTACGGGGGGGAGAACACTGAAGCTTTCTTT | CASSYGGENTEAFF
TRBJ2-5 | TRBV9 | NA | NA | TGTGCCAGCAGCGTACTCCCAGGCCAAGAGACCCAGTACTTC | CASSVLPGQETQYF
TRBJ1-3 | TRBV5-1 | TRBD1 | once | TGCGCCAGCAGCCCCCGGGACAGGAGACTTGGAAACACCATATATTTT | CASSPRDRRLGNTIYF
TRBJ2-2 | TRBV18 | NA | NA | TGTGCCAGCTCTCCAATCAGGGGGAACACCGGGGAGCTGTTTTTT | CASSPIRGNTGELFF
TRBJ2-7 | TRBV5-4 | TRBD2 | NA | TGTGCCAGCAGCTTGGAATTGGGAGGGGCCGAGCAGTACTTC | CASSLELGGAEQYF
TRBJ1-5 | TRBV5-1 | NA | NA | TGCGCCAGCAGCCGTTCGGGCGGGAGCAATCAGCCCCAGCATTTT | CASSRSGGSNQPQHF
TRBJ1-2 | TRBV25-1 | TRBD1 | NA | TGTGCCACCGGACAGGGGAGGGGCTACACCTTC | CATGQGRGYTF
TRBJ2-7 | TRBV27 | TRBD1 | NA | TGTGCCAGCAGCCCATTAACCGGGACAGTTGGTTTAACCTACGAGCAGTACTTC | CASSPLTGTVGLTYEQYF
TRBJ1-5 | TRBV28 | NA | NA | TGTGCCAGCAGCCTGGAGCTGAAGCCCCAGCATTTT | CASSLELKPQHF
TRBJ1-3 | TRBV30 | TRBD1 | NA | TGTGCCTGGGACAGGGCGACACTTGCCTCTGGAAACACCATATATTTT | CAWDRATLASGNTIYF
TRBJ1-4 | TRBV5-1 | NA | NA | TGCGCCAGCAGCTTCCAGGGAGGTGAAAAACTGTTTTTT | CASSFQGGEKLFF
TRBJ1-3 | TRBV7-2 | NA | NA | TGTGCCAGCGGAGTTGGTCCTGGAAACACCATATATTTT | CASGVGPGNTIYF
TRBJ1-2 | TRBV19 | NA | NA | TGTGCCAGTAGGCGGGATCCCGTGGGCTATGGCTACACCTTC | CASRRDPVGYGYTF
TRBJ2-6 | TRBV5-6 | TRBD2 | few | TGTGCCAGCAGCTTGTTGGGACTAGGGCCCTCTGGGGCCAACGTCCTGACTTTC | CASSLLGLGPSGANVLTF
TRBJ2-1 | TRBV7-8 | TRBD2 | NA | TGTGCCAGCAGCGGATCTAGCGGGAGGGCCAATGAGCAGTTCTTC | CASSGSSGRANEQFF
TRBJ2-4 | TRBV21-1 | NA | NA | TGTGCCAGCACCGGACGGGGGGGCTCTGAGGTAAACATTCAGTACTTC | CASTGRGGSEVNIQYF
TRBJ2-7 | TRBV7-2 | TRBD1 | NA | TGTGCCAGCAGCGGTCCTCAGGGGGCTGAGCAGTACTTC | CASSGPQGAEQYF
TRBJ1-1 | TRBV12-5 | NA | few | TGTGCTAGTGGTCCCACGGGGAACAGGAACACTGAAGCTTTCTTT | CASGPTGNRNTEAFF
TRBJ1-4 | TRBV5-1 | NA | NA | TGCGCCAGCAGGGTGGGGGCTAGTGAAAAACTGTTTTTT | CASRVGASEKLFF
TRBJ2-1 | TRBV5-1 | NA | few | TGCGCCAGCAGCCGAGCGGGACAGGTAACCTACAATGAGCAGTTCTTC | CASSRAGQVTYNEQFF
TRBJ2-1 | TRBV7-3 | TRBD2 | NA | TGTGCCACAAGGGGAGGGAACGCCAATGAGCAGTTCTTC | CATRGGNANEQFF
TRBJ2-1 | TRBV7-7 | NA | NA | TGTGCCAGCAGCTTAGCGGGAGCCTACAATGAGCAGTTCTTC | CASSLAGAYNEQFF
TRBJ2-7 | TRBV11-2 | NA | NA | TGTGCCAGCAGCTTAGCCTACCTAGGGGCCGCCTACGAGCAGTACTTC | CASSLAYLGAAYEQYF
TRBJ2-5 | TRBV6-6 | TRBD2 | NA | TGTGCCAGCAGTTATCCTAGCGGGAGCCAAGAGACCCAGTACTTC | CASSYPSGSQETQYF
TRBJ2-5 | TRBV29-1 | TRBD2 | NA | TGCAGCGCCCGTGGGGGGGGCGGGAGGGCCCGAGAGACCCAGTACTTC | CSARGGGGRARETQYF
TRBJ2-7 | TRBV25-1 | NA | NA | TGTGCCAGCCTCACGCCGACTCTGCCCTACGAGCAGTACTTC | CASLTPTLPYEQYF
TRBJ1-1 | TRBV19 | TRBD1 | NA | TGTGCCAGTAGTCCTGGGACAGGGGGGAACACTGAAGCTTTCTTT | CASSPGTGGNTEAFF
TRBJ2-7 | TRBV9 | NA | few | TGTGCCAGCAGCGACGGGAGCGGATGGGGCGAGCAGTACTTC | CASSDGSGWGEQYF
TRBJ2-5 | TRBV2 | NA | NA | TGTGCCAGCACGCAAGAGACCCAGTACTTC | CASTQETQYF
TRBJ2-7 | TRBV19 | TRBD1 | NA | TGTGCCAGTAGTATCCGACGACAGGGGGCTTACGAGCAGTACTTC | CASSIRRQGAYEQYF
TRBJ1-4 | TRBV10-3 | NA | few | TGTGCCATCAGCCAAGAAGACAGAGAGGAAAAACTGTTTTTT | CAISQEDREEKLFF
TRBJ1-3 | TRBV19 | NA | NA | TGTGCCAGTAGTATCGCGATCTCTGGAAACACCATATATTTT | CASSIAISGNTIYF
TRBJ2-2 | TRBV7-8 | NA | NA | TGTGCCAGCAGCCCCCTCCAGGGGATAGCCACCGGGGAGCTGTTTTTT | CASSPLQGIATGELFF
TRBJ2-1 | TRBV28 | NA | few | TGTGCCAGCAGAAGTAGCGGAAGCTCCTACAATGAGCAGTTCTTC | CASRSSGSSYNEQFF
TRBJ2-7 | TRBV19 | NA | NA | TGTGCCAGCACCGGACAGACAAACTACGAGCAGTACTTC | CASTGQTNYEQYF